This T cell receptor (beta chain) stems from a study of OX40 agonist ivuxolimab in advanced cancers. Study as a whole: It was ivuxolimab, an agonistic anti-OX40 (CD134) antibody, that patients were treated with.

The V and J ends lost 5 bases and 6 bases, in that order; junction bases with no gene match: 7. CDR1 is MDHEN and CDR2 is SYDVKM in the germline V gene. The CDR3 extends over 14 amino acids. Overall study findings and caveats: CD4+ and CD8+ blood T cells expanded clonally by week 6 at 0.1 to 3.0 mg/kg. There were also nonresponders showing low normalized T-cell clonal expansion.

Notes on this clone: What it recognizes is unknown.

TCRdb's table, derived via immunoSEQ multiplex PCR, lists solely in-frame clones and lacks some. Here the sample spans approximately 75,000 clones, 90% being singletons. This clonotype was sampled from an adult with an advanced solid tumor such as melanoma, head and neck, liver or kidney cancer. The V gene is TRBV28, the J gene TRBJ2-1, with 7 bases fitting TRBD2. Sequenced material: CD4+ or CD8+ T cells sorted from blood, taken in a trial of the OX40 agonist ivuxolimab. DNA of the CDR3: TGTGCCAGCAGTATTGGGGGGGGGATCAATGAGCAGTTCTTC. Encoded protein: CASSIGGGINEQFF.